A selection of T cell receptor beta chains follows, all from one sample in a study of T cells in Graves' hyperthyroidism and ophthalmopathy. A single record per CDR3 protein comes from TCRdb applying MiXCR to the multiplex PCR reads. The sample has about 270,000 distinct CDR3 sequences, 25% to 30% seen once. The specimen sequenced was blood. The source is a man aged 40-55 years with Graves' hyperthyroidism that later progressed to Graves' ophthalmopathy. Each CDR3 is given without its conserved first and last residue.

V gene	J gene	CDR3 protein
TRBV4-2	TRBJ1-1	ASSQDGTANTEAF
TRBV6-5	TRBJ2-7	ASSYLYGTDTYEQY
TRBV30	TRBJ1-2	ALGGRGYGYT
TRBV9	TRBJ2-5	ASSSRMGKETQY
TRBV19	TRBJ1-2	ASTPSGGHTNGYT
TRBV11-2	TRBJ1-1	ASSYNRVGTEAF
TRBV10-2	TRBJ2-7	ATQGRSEQY
TRBV10-3	TRBJ1-1	AIGRTENTEAF
TRBV30	TRBJ2-7	AWSVPGPGEQY
TRBV12-3/TRBV12-4	TRBJ1-1	ASKAAAGNTEAF
TRBV5-1	TRBJ1-1	ASSLAPTGTFEAF
TRBV7-2	TRBJ2-5	ASSTGAGSVEETQY
TRBV7-9	TRBJ1-5	ASISGAGTPRQPQH
TRBV18	TRBJ2-7	ASSRDRLYEQY
TRBV12-3/TRBV12-4	TRBJ1-2	ASSTSGSYGYT
TRBV6-1	TRBJ2-5	AIGRRGETQY
TRBV28	TRBJ2-7	ASIRTGGFSYEQY
TRBV2	TRBJ1-2	ASSVRYAYT
TRBV4-2	TRBJ1-1	ASSTQQGGNTEAF
TRBV19	TRBJ1-5	ASSIRVLNQPQH
TRBV7-3	TRBJ2-2	ASSLIPLDGTGELF
TRBV29-1	TRBJ2-6	SAYSSGGFSGANVLT
TRBV5-1	TRBJ1-2	ASSLGSNYGYT
TRBV12-3/TRBV12-4	TRBJ1-3	ASRLRGLDPSTGNTIY
TRBV6-1	TRBJ2-7	ASRDAVYEQY